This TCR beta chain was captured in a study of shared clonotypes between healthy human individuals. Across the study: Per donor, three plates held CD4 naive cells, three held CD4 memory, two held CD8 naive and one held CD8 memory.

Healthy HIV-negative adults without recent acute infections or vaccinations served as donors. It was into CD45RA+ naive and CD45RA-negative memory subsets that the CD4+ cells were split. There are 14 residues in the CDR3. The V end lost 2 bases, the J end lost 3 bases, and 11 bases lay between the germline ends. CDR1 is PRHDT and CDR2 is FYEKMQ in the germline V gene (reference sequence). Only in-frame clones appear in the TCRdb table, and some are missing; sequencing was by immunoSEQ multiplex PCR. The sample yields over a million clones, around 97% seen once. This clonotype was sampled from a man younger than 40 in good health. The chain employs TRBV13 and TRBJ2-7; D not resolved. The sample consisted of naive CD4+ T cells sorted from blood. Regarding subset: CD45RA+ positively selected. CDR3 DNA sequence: TGTGCCAGCAGCTTATATGACCGTCACTACGAGCAGTACTTC. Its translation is CASSLYDRHYEQYF.